A single sample is the source of the 28 T cell receptor beta chains below, sequenced in a study of blood T cell repertoires in COVID-19. TCRdb's copy holds only in-frame clones and misses some; the assay was immunoSEQ multiplex PCR. This sample has 330,000 or so clones, with over 80% found just once. Material: peripheral blood. The receptors here all came from a man in his thirties or forties with COVID-19, enrolled during active disease.

V is TRBV7-2 and J is TRBJ2-3, with D possibly matching TRBD1 (6 bases). This CDR3 region has 14 residues. Germline CDR1 is SGHTA and CDR2 is FQGNSA. V was pared by 0 bases and J by 4 bases, with 8 bases between. CDR3 sequence reads: CASSLAYRADTQYF. CDR3 bases: TGTGCCAGCAGCTTAGCGTACAGGGCAGATACGCAGTATTTT.

This rearrangement joins TRBV6-6 to TRBJ2-7; TRBD1 aligns across 11 bases. The germline gives CDR1 MNHNY, CDR2 SVGAGI (reference sequence). The CDR3 loop spans 16 amino acids. The V segment lost 2 bases and the J segment 6 bases; nucleotides outside the gene matches: 9. CDR3 sequence: CASSYTTQGTGGEQYF. For the CDR3, the DNA is TGTGCCAGCAGTTACACTACGCAGGGGACAGGGGGCGAGCAGTACTTC.

The gene calls are TRBV4-3 and TRBJ2-3, with D perhaps matching TRBD1 (5 bases). V was trimmed by 0 bases and J by 0 bases, leaving 13 bases between them. The CDR3 contains 17 residues. From germline, CDR1 is LGHNA and CDR2 YSLEER. In DNA, the CDR3 is TGCGCCAGCAGCCAAGATAGGGTCAGGGATAGCACAGATACGCAGTATTTT. It specifies CASSQDRVRDSTDTQYF.

DNA of the CDR3: TGTGCCATCAGTGGCTATTCAAAGCGGGGGGCCTTAAGCACAGATACGCAGTATTTT. This encodes CAISGYSKRGALSTDTQYF. J is TRBJ2-3 and V is TRBV10-3, with 9 nucleotides matching TRBD2. The length of the CDR3 is 19 residues. Germline trimming cut 4 bases from V and 0 bases from J; bases unmatched to any gene: 14. CDR1 ENHRY and CDR2 SYGVKD come from the germline V gene.

The V and J genes are TRBV5-1 and TRBJ1-1, with TRBD1 identical over 11 bases. V gave up 4 bases and J gave up 8 bases; unmatched junction bases: 13. CDR1 and CDR2 from the germline V gene are SGHRS and YFSETQ. The CDR3 runs 16 residues. The CDR3: CASSPGTGGTTIEAFF. The CDR3 bases are TGCGCCAGCAGCCCGGGGACAGGGGGTACCACCATCGAAGCTTTCTTT. Full variable domain (rest looked up from reference TRBV5-1 and TRBJ1-1): KAGVTQTPRYLIKTRGQQVTLSCSPISGHRSVSWYQQTPGQGLQFLFEYFSETQRNKGNFPGRFSGRQFSNSRSEMNVSTLELGDSALYLCASSPGTGGTTIEAFFGQGTRLTVV.

The chain employs TRBV5-6 and TRBJ1-1, with 8 bases lining up with TRBD1. Germline CDR1 is SGHDT and CDR2 is YYEEEE. Unmatched junction bases numbered 7, after V lost 4 bases and J lost 5 bases. The CDR3 extends over 14 amino acids. In nucleotides, the CDR3 is TGTGCCAGCAGCCACGGACAGGGCGGGACTGAAGCTTTCTTT. It yields the protein CASSHGQGGTEAFF.

This clone was seen a single time. The chain couples TRBV6-2 or TRBV6-3 to TRBJ2-7; tentatively, D is TRBD1 (5 bases). V was shortened by 2 bases and J by 6 bases, with 11 bases between the two germline ends. The CDR3 consists of 13 residues. Germline V CDR1 and CDR2: MNHEY, SVGEGT. CDR3 in DNA: TGTGCCAGCAGTTACCGCTCTAGGGGCGAGCAGTACTTC. Protein product: CASSYRSRGEQYF.

The rearrangement joins TRBV10-3 to TRBJ2-3; TRBD2 matches at 9 bases. The J segment lost 0 bases and the V segment lost 3 bases, leaving 4 bases of the junction unmatched. This CDR3 is built from 16 residues. CDR1 ENHRY and CDR2 SYGVKD come from the germline V gene. CDR3 sequence: CAISDLTSGSTDTQYF. The CDR3 region has the DNA TGTGCCATCAGTGATTTGACTAGCGGAAGCACAGATACGCAGTATTTT.

This chain connects TRBV19 to TRBJ1-3; a possible D gene is TRBD1 (6 bases). CDR3 size: 11 residues. V was clipped by 4 bases and J by 8 bases, with 6 bases between them. CDR1 is LNHDA, CDR2 SQIVND, per germline (reference sequence). The CDR3 here is CASSTGDTIYF. The CDR3 DNA follows: TGTGCCAGTAGTACAGGGGACACCATATATTTT.

This sequence joins TRBV30 and TRBJ2-7; TRBD2 matches 9 bases. This CDR3 has 16 residues. V trimming: 2 bases; J trimming: 2 bases; junction bases outside the gene matches: 10. Germline assignment: CDR1 GTSNPN and CDR2 SVGIG (reference sequence). CDR3 amino acids: CAWSWDSGSKAYEQYF. The CDR3 region has the DNA TGTGCCTGGAGTTGGGATAGCGGGAGCAAAGCCTACGAGCAGTACTTC.

This chain links TRBV4-1 with TRBJ2-7, with 7 positions matching TRBD2. Germline V gene lookup returns CDR1 MGHRA and CDR2 YSYEKL. V trimming: 4 bases; J trimming: 7 bases; junction bases outside the gene matches: 4. This CDR3 has 12 amino acids. The CDR3 sequence: CASSLVGGEQYF. The CDR3 DNA is TGCGCCAGCAGCCTCGTCGGGGGGGAGCAGTACTTC.

The V call is TRBV6-5, the J call TRBJ2-1; 7 positions agree with TRBD1. V lost 7 bases to trimming and J lost 6 bases; unmatched junction nucleotides: 9. The CDR3 sequence is 14 residues long. From germline, CDR1 is MNHEY and CDR2 SVGAGI. The DNA for the CDR3 is TGTGCCAGCACCTGGGGGACAGCTCTCAATGAGCAGTTCTTC. It yields the protein CASTWGTALNEQFF.

The genes are TRBV4-3 and TRBJ1-1, with 9 bases that match TRBD1. CDR1 and CDR2 (germline): LGHNA, YSLEER. Trimming took 0 bases from V and 5 from J; bases not matched to a gene: 4. This CDR3 comprises 15 residues. CDR3 protein: CASSQDMTGGTEAFF. The CDR3 DNA sequence: TGCGCCAGCAGCCAAGATATGACAGGGGGGACTGAAGCTTTCTTT.

V gene TRBV5-6 combines with J gene TRBJ1-1; TRBD1 matches 8 bases. The germline V gene encodes CDR1 SGHDT and CDR2 YYEEEE. The ends lost 4 bases at V and 3 bases at J; junction bases unmatched: 8. The CDR3 spans 15 residues. The CDR3 DNA is TGTGCCAGCAGCCCATACAGGGGGAGGGACACTGAAGCTTTCTTT. This codes for CASSPYRGRDTEAFF.

The chain combines TRBV11-2 with TRBJ1-2; 11 bases line up with TRBD1. Trimming took 6 bases from V and 8 from J; bases not matched to a gene: 5. The CDR3 is made up of 13 amino acids. Germline V gene data show CDR1 as SGHAT and CDR2 as FQNNGV. CDR3 region: CASSGQGAYGYTF. The CDR3 DNA reads TGTGCCAGCAGTGGACAGGGGGCTTACGGCTACACCTTC. The full variable domain, its missing parts supplied by reference TRBV11-2 and TRBJ1-2, is EAGVAQSPRYKIIEKRQSVAFWCNPISGHATLYWYQQILGQGPKLLIQFQNNGVVDDSQLPKDRFSAERLKGVDSTLKIQPAKLEDSAVYLCASSGQGAYGYTFGSGTRLTVV.

V gene TRBV6-8 combines with J gene TRBJ2-3; TRBD1 matches at 7 bases. CDR1 and CDR2 from the germline V gene are MNHGY and SAAAGT. The J segment lost 5 bases and the V segment lost 1 base, leaving 18 bases of the junction unmatched. The CDR3 runs to 19 residues. CDR3 in amino acids: CASSYYTLPDRVKQDTQYF. DNA of the CDR3: TGTGCCAGCAGTTACTACACCCTTCCCGACAGGGTTAAGCAAGATACGCAGTATTTT.

The chain links TRBV5-1 to TRBJ1-2, with a weak D call TRBD1 (6 bases). In germline, CDR1 is SGHRS, CDR2 YFSETQ. Trimming took 5 bases from V and 7 from J, leaving 15 bases between them. The CDR3 runs to 13 residues. The CDR3, as DNA: TGCGCCAGCAGAACAACAGGGTCTTCTGGCTACACCTTC. This translates into CASRTTGSSGYTF.

This clone was observed a few times. The J gene is TRBJ1-6, the V gene TRBV6-6; D is possibly TRBD1 (6 bases). CDR3 length: 14 amino acids. The V gene's germline CDR1 is MNHNY and CDR2 SVGAGI (reference sequence). The V and J ends lost 5 bases and 6 bases respectively, with 11 bases between them. The CDR3 protein is CASSTTGSNSPLHF. The CDR3 nucleotides read TGTGCCAGCAGTACCACAGGGTCTAATTCACCCCTCCACTTT.

The chain couples TRBV5-6 to TRBJ2-7, with a tentative D call TRBD1 (5 bases). From germline, CDR1 is SGHDT and CDR2 YYEEEE. The CDR3 is made up of 12 amino acids. The germline V and J ends were trimmed by 2 bases and 5 bases, with 8 bases remaining between them. CDR3 residues: CASSFRGNEQYF. CDR3 DNA: TGTGCCAGCAGCTTTAGGGGTAACGAGCAGTACTTC.

This chain links TRBV10-2 with TRBJ1-1; D perhaps matches TRBD1 (5 bases). This CDR3 has 13 amino acids. Germline values: CDR1 WSHSY, CDR2 SAAADI. V lost 7 bases to trimming and J lost 4 bases, with 13 bases between them. The CDR3 coding sequence is TGCGCCAGCAACCCCCAGGGTCGCACTGAAGCTTTCTTT. Translated: CASNPQGRTEAFF.

This clone was detected only once. The V and J genes are TRBV10-3 and TRBJ1-1; 7 nucleotides align to TRBD1. Germline V lookup: CDR1 ENHRY, CDR2 SYGVKD. The CDR3 consists of 14 residues. With 10 bases clipped from V and 0 bases from J, the junction kept 8 bases outside the gene matches. The CDR3 sequence is CATQSGTVNTEAFF. The DNA of the CDR3 is TGTGCCACTCAATCCGGGACAGTGAACACTGAAGCTTTCTTT.

The V gene is TRBV4-1, the J gene TRBJ2-7, with 13 positions matching TRBD2. Germline V CDR1 and CDR2: MGHRA, YSYEKL. Trimming removed 1 base from V and 2 bases from J; junction bases left unmatched: 2. CDR3 length: 16 amino acids. CDR3 protein: CASSQAGTSGTYEQYF. The CDR3 DNA sequence: TGCGCCAGCAGCCAAGCGGGGACTAGCGGGACCTACGAGCAGTACTTC.

V gene TRBV7-2 combines with J gene TRBJ2-4; D is ambiguous. Trimming shortened V by 0 bases and J by 7 bases, and 10 bases separated the two germline ends. The CDR3 is 14 residues long. From germline, CDR1 is SGHTA and CDR2 FQGNSA. The CDR3 here is CASSLALPGNIQYF. CDR3 nucleotides: TGTGCCAGCAGCTTAGCCCTCCCCGGGAACATTCAGTACTTC.

The chain combines TRBV6-5 with TRBJ1-2, with D possibly matching TRBD1 (5 bases). Germline V gene sequence: CDR1 MNHEY, CDR2 SVGAGI. The CDR3 covers 12 residues. V lost 5 bases and J lost 8, with 12 bases in between. The CDR3 sequence is CASSSTGGGYTF. CDR3 DNA sequence: TGTGCCAGCAGTAGTACAGGAGGGGGCTACACCTTC.

The V and J genes are TRBV6-5 and TRBJ2-1; D is ambiguous. The CDR3 consists of 14 residues. V lost 6 bases to trimming and J lost 5 bases, with 14 bases between them. The V gene's germline CDR1 is MNHEY and CDR2 SVGAGI. The CDR3 DNA follows: TGTGCCAGCAGATATGGGCCTATGGACAATGAGCAGTTCTTC. This codes for CASRYGPMDNEQFF.

The chain combines TRBV9 with TRBJ2-7; 7 positions agree with TRBD1. Trimming took 0 bases from V and 1 from J; bases not matched to a gene: 7. The CDR3 totals 16 residues. Germline V gene sequence: CDR1 SGDLS, CDR2 YYNGEE. CDR3 bases: TGTGCCAGCAGCGTAGCTGATAACAGGGGATCCTACGAGCAGTACTTC. It codes for CASSVADNRGSYEQYF. Based on the CDR3 plus reference TRBV9 and TRBJ2-7, the full variable domain is DSGVTQTPKHLITATGQRVTLRCSPRSGDLSVYWYQQSLDQGLQFLIQYYNGEERAKGNILERFSAQQFPDLHSELNLSSLELGDSALYFCASSVADNRGSYEQYFGPGTRLTVT.

The chain has TRBV28 and TRBJ1-1; no clear D gene. V lost 1 base, J lost 0 bases, and 12 bases lay in between. Germline V CDR1 and CDR2: MDHEN, SYDVKM. This CDR3 has 16 amino acids. This chain's CDR3 is CASSLFFIRVNTEAFF. DNA of the CDR3: TGTGCCAGCAGTTTATTTTTTATAAGAGTGAACACTGAAGCTTTCTTT.

This chain links TRBV25-1 with TRBJ2-3, with D maybe TRBD1 (5 bases). V lost 2 bases, J lost 4 bases, and 10 bases lay in between. The germline V gene has CDR1 MGHDK and CDR2 SYGVNS. The CDR3 is made up of 14 amino acids. CDR3 in DNA: TGTGCCAGCAGTGAAAGGGTAGGGGCAGATACGCAGTATTTT. It specifies CASSERVGADTQYF.